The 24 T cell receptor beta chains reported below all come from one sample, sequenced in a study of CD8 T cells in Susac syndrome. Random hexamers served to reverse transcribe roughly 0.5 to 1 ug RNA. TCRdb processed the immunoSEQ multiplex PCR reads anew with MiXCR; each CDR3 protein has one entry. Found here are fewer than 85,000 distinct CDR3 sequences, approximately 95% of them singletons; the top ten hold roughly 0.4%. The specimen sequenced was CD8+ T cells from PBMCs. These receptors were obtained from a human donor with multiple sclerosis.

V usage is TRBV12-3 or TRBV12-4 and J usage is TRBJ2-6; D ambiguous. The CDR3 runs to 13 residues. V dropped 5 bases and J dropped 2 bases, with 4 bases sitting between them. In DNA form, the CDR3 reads TGTGCCAGCAGTACCACTGGGGCCAACGTCCTGACTTTC. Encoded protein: CASSTTGANVLTF.

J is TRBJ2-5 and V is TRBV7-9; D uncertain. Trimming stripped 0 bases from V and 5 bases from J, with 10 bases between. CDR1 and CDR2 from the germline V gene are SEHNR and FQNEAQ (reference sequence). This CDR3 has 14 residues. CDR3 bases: TGTGCCAGCAGCTTAGCGTCGAGGATGGAGACCCAGTACTTC. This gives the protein CASSLASRMETQYF.

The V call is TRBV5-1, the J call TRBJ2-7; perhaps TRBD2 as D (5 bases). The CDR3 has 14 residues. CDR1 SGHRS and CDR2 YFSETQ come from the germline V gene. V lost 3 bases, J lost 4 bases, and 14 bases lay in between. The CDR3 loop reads CASSSERQAYEQYF. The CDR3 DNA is TGCGCCAGCAGCTCGGAGCGGCAGGCTTACGAGCAGTACTTC.

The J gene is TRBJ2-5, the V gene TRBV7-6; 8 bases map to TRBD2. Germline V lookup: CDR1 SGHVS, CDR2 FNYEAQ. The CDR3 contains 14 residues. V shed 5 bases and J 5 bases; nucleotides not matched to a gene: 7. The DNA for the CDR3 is TGTGCCAGCAGCCAGGATCCGGGAGGGGAGACCCAGTACTTC. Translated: CASSQDPGGETQYF.

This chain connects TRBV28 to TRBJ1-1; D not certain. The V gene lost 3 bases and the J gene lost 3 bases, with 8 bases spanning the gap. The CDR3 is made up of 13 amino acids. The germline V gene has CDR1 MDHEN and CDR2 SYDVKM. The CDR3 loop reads CASSFGEDTEAFF. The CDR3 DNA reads TGTGCCAGCAGTTTCGGGGAAGACACTGAAGCTTTCTTT.

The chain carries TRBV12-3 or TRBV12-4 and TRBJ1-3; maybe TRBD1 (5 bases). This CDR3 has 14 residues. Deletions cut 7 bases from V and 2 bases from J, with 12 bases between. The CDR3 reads CASTPSGTGNTIYF. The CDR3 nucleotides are TGTGCCAGCACCCCTTCAGGGACTGGAAACACCATATATTTT.

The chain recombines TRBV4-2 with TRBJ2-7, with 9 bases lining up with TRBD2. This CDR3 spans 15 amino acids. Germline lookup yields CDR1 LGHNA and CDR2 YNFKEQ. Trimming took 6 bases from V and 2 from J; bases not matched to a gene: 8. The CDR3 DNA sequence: TGTGCCAGCAGTGGTCGACTAGCGGCCCCCTACGAGCAGTACTTC. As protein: CASSGRLAAPYEQYF.

CDR3 sequence: CASSSSGPMVGDTQYF. DNA for the CDR3: TGTGCCAGCAGTTCCTCCGGGCCTATGGTAGGAGATACGCAGTATTTT. The chain recombines TRBV12-3 or TRBV12-4 with TRBJ2-3; D unresolved. The CDR3 loop spans 16 amino acids. Trimming stripped 4 bases from V and 5 bases from J, with 19 bases between.

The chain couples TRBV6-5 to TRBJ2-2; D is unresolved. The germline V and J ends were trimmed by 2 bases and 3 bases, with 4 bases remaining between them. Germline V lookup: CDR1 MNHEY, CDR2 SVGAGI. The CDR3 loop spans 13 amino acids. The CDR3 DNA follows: TGTGCCAGCAGTTACGGCGACACCGGGGAGCTGTTTTTT. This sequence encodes CASSYGDTGELFF.

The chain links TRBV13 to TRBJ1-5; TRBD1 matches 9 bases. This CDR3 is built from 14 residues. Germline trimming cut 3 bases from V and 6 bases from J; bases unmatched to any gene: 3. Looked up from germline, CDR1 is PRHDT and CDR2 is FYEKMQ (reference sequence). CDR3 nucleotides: TGTGCCAGCAGCTTCGGACAGGGGACTCAGCCCCAGCATTTT. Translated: CASSFGQGTQPQHF.

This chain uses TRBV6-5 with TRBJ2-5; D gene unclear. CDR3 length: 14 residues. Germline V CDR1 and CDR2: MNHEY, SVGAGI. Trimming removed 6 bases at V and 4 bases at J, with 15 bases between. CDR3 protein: CASSPPEDLETQYF. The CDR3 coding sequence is TGTGCCAGCAGCCCCCCGGAAGATTTAGAGACCCAGTACTTC.

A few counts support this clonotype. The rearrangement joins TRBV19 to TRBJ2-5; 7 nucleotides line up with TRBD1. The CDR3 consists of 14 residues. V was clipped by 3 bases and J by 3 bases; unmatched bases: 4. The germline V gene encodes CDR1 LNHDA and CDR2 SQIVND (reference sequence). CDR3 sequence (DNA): TGTGCCAGTAGTATCCTAGGGACAGAAGAGACCCAGTACTTC. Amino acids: CASSILGTEETQYF.

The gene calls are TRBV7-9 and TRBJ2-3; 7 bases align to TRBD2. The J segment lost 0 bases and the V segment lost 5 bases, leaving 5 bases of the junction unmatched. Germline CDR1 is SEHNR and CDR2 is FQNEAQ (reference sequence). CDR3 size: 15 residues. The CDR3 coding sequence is TGTGCCAGCAGCCGAAGGGAGGGAAGCACAGATACGCAGTATTTT. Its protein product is CASSRREGSTDTQYF.

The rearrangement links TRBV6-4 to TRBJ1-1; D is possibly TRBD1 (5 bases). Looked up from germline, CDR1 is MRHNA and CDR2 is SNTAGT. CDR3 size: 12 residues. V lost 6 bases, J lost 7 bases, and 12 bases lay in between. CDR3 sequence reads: CASSPGGGEAFF. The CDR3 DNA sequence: TGTGCCAGCAGCCCCGGGGGTGGTGAAGCTTTCTTT.

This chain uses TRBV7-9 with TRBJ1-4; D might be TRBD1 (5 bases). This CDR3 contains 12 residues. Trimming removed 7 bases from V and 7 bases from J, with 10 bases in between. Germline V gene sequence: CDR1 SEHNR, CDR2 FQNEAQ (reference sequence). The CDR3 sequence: CASNQGGEKLFF. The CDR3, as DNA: TGTGCCAGCAACCAGGGAGGTGAAAAACTGTTTTTT.

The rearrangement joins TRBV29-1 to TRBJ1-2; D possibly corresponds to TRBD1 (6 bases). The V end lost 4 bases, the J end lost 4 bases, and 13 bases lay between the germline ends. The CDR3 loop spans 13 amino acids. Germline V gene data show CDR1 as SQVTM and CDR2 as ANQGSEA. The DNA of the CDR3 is TGCAGCGTTGTCCTGGGGGGGGCCTATGGCTACACCTTC. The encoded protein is CSVVLGGAYGYTF. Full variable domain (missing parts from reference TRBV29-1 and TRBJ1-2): SAVISQKPSRDICQRGTSLTIQCQVDSQVTMMFWYRQQPGQSLTLIATANQGSEATYESGFVIDKFPISRPNLTFSTLTVSNMSPEDSSIYLCSVVLGGAYGYTFGSGTRLTVV.

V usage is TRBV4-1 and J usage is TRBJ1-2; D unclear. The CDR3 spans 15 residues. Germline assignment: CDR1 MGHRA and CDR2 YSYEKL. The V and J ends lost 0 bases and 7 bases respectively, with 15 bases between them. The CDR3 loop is CASSQEVGAGSGYTF. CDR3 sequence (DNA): TGCGCCAGCAGCCAAGAAGTGGGCGCGGGGTCTGGCTACACCTTC.

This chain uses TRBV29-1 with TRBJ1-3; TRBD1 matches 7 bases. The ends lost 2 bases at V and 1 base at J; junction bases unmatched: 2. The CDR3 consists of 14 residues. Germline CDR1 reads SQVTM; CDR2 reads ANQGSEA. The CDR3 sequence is CSVEKTGSGNTIYF. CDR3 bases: TGCAGCGTTGAAAAGACAGGGTCTGGAAACACCATATATTTT.

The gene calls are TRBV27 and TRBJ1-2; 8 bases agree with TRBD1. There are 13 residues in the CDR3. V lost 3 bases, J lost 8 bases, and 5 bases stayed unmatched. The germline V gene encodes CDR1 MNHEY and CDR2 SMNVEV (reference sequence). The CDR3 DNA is TGTGCCAGCAGTTTTCAGGGGGCGGGCGGCTACACCTTC. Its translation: CASSFQGAGGYTF.

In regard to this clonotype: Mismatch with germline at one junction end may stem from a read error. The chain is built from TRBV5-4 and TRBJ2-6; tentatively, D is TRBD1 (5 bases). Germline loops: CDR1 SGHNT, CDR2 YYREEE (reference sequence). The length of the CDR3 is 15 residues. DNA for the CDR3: TGTGCCAGCAGTTACAGGTCCTCTGGGGCCAACGTCCTGATTTTC. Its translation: CASSYRSSGANVLIF.

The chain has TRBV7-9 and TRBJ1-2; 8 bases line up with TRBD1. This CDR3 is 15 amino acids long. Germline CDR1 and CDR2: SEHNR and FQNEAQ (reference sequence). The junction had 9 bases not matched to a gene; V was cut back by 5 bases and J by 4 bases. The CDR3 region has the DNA TGTGCCAGCAGCCCCCCCGACAGGGGAATCTATGGCTACACCTTC. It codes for CASSPPDRGIYGYTF.

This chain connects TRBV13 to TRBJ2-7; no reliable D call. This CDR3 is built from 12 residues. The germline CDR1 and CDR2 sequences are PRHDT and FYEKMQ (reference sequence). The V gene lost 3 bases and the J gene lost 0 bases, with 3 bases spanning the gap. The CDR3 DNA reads TGTGCCAGCAGCTTCAACTCCTACGAGCAGTACTTC. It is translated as CASSFNSYEQYF.

The CDR3 region is CASSSTRQGRSYNEQFF. The CDR3 nucleotides are TGTGCCAGCAGCTCCACCAGACAGGGCCGCTCCTACAATGAGCAGTTCTTC. This chain connects TRBV7-9 to TRBJ2-1, with 7 bases identical to TRBD1. This CDR3 contains 17 residues. Germline CDR1 SEHNR, CDR2 FQNEAQ (reference sequence). Unmatched junction bases numbered 9, after V lost 4 bases and J lost 0 bases.

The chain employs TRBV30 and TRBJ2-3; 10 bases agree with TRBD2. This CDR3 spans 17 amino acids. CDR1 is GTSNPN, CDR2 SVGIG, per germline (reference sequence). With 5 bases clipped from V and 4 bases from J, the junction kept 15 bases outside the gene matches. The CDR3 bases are TGTGCCTGGGACGACGGAAGTCTCCTAGCGGGAGCAGATACGCAGTATTTT. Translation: CAWDDGSLLAGADTQYF.